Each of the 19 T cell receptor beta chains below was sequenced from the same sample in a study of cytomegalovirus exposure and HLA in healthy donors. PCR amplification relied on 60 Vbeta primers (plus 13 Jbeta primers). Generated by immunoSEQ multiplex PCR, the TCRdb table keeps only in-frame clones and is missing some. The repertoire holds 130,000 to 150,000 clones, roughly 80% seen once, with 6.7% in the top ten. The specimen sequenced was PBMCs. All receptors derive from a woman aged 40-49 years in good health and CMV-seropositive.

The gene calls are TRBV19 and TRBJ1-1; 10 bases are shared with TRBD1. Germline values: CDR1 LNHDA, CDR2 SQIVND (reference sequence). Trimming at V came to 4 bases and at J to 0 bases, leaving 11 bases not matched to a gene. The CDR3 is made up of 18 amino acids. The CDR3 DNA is TGTGCCAGTAGTAAGGGAACCGGGACAGGGGCCATGAACACTGAAGCTTTCTTT. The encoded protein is CASSKGTGTGAMNTEAFF.

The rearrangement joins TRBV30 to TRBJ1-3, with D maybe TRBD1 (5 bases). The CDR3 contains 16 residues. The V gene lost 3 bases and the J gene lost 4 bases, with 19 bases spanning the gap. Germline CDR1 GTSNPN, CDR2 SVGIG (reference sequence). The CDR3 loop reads CAWSVGLPLGGNTIYF. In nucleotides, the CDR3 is TGTGCCTGGAGCGTGGGACTCCCGTTGGGAGGAAACACCATATATTTT.

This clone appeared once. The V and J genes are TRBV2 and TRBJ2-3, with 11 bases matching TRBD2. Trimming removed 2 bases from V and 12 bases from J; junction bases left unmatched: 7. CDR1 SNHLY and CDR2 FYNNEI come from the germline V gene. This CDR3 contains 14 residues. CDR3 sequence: CASSERASGGSQYF. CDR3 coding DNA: TGTGCCAGCAGTGAACGGGCTAGCGGGGGGTCACAGTATTTT. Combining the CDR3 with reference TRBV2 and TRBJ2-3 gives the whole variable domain EPEVTQTPSHQVTQMGQEVILRCVPISNHLYFYWYRQILGQKVEFLVSFYNNEISEKSEIFDDQFSVERPDGSNFTLKIRSTKLEDSAMYFCASSERASGGSQYFGPGTRLTVL.

The CDR3, as DNA: TGCGCCAGCAGCCAAGTCGACATCGTGGCCTACAATGAGCAGTTCTTC. As protein: CASSQVDIVAYNEQFF. The chain is built from TRBV4-1 and TRBJ2-1; D gene uncertain. Trimming took 1 base from V and 2 from J, leaving 12 bases between them. Germline assignment: CDR1 MGHRA and CDR2 YSYEKL. The CDR3 covers 16 residues.

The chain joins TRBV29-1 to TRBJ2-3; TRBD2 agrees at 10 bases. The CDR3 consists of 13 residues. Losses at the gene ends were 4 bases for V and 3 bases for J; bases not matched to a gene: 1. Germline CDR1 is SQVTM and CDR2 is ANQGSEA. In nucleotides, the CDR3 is TGCAGCGTTGGGGGACTAGCGACAGATACGCAGTATTTT. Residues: CSVGGLATDTQYF.

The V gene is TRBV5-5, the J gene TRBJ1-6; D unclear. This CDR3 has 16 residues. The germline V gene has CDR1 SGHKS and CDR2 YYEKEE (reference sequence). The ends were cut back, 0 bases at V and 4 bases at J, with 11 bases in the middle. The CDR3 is CASSLASGSYNSPLHF. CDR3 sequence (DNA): TGTGCCAGCAGCTTGGCCTCGGGTTCTTATAATTCACCCCTCCACTTT.

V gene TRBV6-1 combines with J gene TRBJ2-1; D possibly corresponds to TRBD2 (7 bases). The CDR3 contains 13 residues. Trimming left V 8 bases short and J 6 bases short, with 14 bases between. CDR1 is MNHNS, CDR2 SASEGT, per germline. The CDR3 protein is CASGWGGRNEQFF. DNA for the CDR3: TGTGCCAGCGGGTGGGGGGGCCGCAATGAGCAGTTCTTC.

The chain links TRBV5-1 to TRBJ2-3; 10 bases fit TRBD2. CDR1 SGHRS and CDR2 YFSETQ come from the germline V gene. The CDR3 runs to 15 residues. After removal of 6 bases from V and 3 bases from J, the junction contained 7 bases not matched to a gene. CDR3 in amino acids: CASKALAGNTDTQYF. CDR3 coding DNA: TGCGCCAGCAAGGCACTAGCGGGGAATACAGATACGCAGTATTTT.

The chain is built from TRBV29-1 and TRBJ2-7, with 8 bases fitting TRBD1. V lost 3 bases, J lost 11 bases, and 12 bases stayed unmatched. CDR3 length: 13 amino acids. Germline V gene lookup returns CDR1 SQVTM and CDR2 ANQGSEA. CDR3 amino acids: CSVEKGQVGVEYF. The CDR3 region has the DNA TGCAGCGTTGAGAAGGGACAGGTGGGCGTGGAGTACTTC.

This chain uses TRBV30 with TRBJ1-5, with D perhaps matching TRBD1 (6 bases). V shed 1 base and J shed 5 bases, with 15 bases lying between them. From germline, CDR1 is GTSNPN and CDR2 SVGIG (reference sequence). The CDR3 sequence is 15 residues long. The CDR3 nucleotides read TGTGCCTGGAGTGCCAACACAGGGATTCATCAGCCCCAGCATTTT. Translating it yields CAWSANTGIHQPQHF.

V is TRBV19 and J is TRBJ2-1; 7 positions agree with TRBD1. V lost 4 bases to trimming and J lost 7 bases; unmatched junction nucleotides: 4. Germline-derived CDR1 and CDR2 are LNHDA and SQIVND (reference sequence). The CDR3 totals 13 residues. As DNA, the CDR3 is TGTGCCAGTAGTACTACCAGGGGGAATGAGCAGTTCTTC. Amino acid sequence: CASSTTRGNEQFF.

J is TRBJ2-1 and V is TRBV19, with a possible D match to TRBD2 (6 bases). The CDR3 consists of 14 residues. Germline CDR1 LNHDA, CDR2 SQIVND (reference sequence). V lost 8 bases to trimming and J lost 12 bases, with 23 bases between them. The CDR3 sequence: CASARTTSEGWQFF. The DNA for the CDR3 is TGTGCCAGTGCTAGGACTACATCCGAGGGGTGGCAGTTCTTC.

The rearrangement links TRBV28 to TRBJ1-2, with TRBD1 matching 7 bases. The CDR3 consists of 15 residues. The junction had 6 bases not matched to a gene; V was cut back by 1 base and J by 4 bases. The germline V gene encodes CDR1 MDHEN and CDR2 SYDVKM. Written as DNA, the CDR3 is TGTGCCAGCAGTTTATTCCCGGGACAGAGCTATGGCTACACCTTC. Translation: CASSLFPGQSYGYTF.

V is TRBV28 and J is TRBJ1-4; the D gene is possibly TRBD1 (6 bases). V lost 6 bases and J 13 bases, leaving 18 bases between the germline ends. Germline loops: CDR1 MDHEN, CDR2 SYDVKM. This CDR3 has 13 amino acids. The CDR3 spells CASSEPGHRRLFF. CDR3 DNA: TGTGCCAGCAGCGAGCCGGGACATCGGAGACTGTTTTTT.

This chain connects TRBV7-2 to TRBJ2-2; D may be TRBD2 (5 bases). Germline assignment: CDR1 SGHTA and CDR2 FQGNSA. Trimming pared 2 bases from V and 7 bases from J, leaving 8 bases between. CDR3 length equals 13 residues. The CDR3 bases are TGTGCCAGCAGCTTACTAGAGGGCGGGGAGCTGTTTTTT. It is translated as CASSLLEGGELFF. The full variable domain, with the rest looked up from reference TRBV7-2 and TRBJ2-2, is GAGVSQSPSNKVTEKGKDVELRCDPISGHTALYWYRQSLGQGLEFLIYFQGNSAPDKSGLPSDRFSAERTGGSVSTLTIQRTQQEDSAVYLCASSLLEGGELFFGEGSRLTVL.

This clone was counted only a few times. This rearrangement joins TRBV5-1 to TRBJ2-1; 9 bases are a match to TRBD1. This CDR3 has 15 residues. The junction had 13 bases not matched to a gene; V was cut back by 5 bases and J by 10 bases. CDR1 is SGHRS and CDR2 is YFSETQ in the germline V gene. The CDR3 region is CASSSGTGTLGEQFF. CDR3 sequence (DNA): TGCGCCAGCAGTTCCGGGACAGGGACACTTGGCGAGCAGTTCTTC.

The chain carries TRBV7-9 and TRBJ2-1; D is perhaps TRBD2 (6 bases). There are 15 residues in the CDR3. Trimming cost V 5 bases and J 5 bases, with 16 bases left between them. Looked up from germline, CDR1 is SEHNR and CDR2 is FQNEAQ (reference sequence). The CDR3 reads CASSTRLGSHNEQFF. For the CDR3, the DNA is TGTGCCAGCAGCACAAGACTAGGGTCCCACAATGAGCAGTTCTTC.

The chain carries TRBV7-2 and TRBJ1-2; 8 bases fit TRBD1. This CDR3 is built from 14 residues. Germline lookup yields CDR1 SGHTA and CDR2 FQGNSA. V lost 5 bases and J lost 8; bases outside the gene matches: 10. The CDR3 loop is CASSTAWTGFGYTF. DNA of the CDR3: TGTGCCAGCAGCACAGCTTGGACAGGGTTCGGCTACACCTTC. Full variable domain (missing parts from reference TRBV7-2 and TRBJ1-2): GAGVSQSPSNKVTEKGKDVELRCDPISGHTALYWYRQSLGQGLEFLIYFQGNSAPDKSGLPSDRFSAERTGGSVSTLTIQRTQQEDSAVYLCASSTAWTGFGYTFGSGTRLTVV.

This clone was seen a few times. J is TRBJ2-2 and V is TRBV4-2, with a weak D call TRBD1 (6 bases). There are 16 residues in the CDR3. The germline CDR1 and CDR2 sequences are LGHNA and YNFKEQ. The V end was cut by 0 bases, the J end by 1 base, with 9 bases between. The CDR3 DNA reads TGTGCCAGCAGCCAAGAATGGACAGAGAACACCGGGGAGCTGTTTTTT. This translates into CASSQEWTENTGELFF.